This record covers a single TCR beta chain. The sample belongs to a study of Ad26.COV2.S vaccination and SARS-CoV-2 variants. The CDR3 consists of 12 residues. Germline V gene data show CDR1 as SGHKS and CDR2 as YYEKEE (reference sequence). Trimming pared 0 bases from V and 13 bases from J, leaving 11 bases between. TCRdb's copy holds only in-frame clones and misses some; the assay was immunoSEQ multiplex PCR. The sample contains some 640,000 clones, roughly nine tenths of which appear only once. Sample treatment: 19 received Ad26.COV2.S at low or high dose, single or two shots; about five received placebo; per-sample allocation not given. Samples came from day 63 after the first vaccine or placebo injection.

The chain employs TRBV5-5 and TRBJ2-1; D not certain. The TCR was taken from a person aged 18-65 years who received the Ad26.COV2.S COVID-19 vaccine or a placebo. Sequencing was performed on peripheral blood, taken in a trial of Ad26.COV2.S vaccine versus placebo. The CDR3: CASSLDTASQFF. The CDR3 DNA reads TGTGCCAGCAGCTTGGATACCGCCTCACAGTTCTTC.